Listed here are 21 T cell receptor beta chains from one sample, sequenced in a study of response to subunit inactivated influenza vaccine. TCRdb reprocessed the RT-PCR reads via MiXCR and lists one record per CDR3 protein. This table has about 170,000 distinct CDR3 sequences, around a tenth appearing once. This sample comprised CD8+ T cells sorted from PBMCs, obtained less than 30 months after vaccination. The receptor source for this set is a man aged 45 to 70 who received an inactivated influenza vaccine.

This clonotype was detected ten times or more. V is TRBV7-9 and J is TRBJ2-1; 8 bases are a match to TRBD1. CDR1 is SEHNR and CDR2 is FQNEAQ in the germline V gene (reference sequence). The CDR3 is 11 amino acids. Germline trimming cut 4 bases from V and 15 bases from J; bases unmatched to any gene: 5. CDR3 amino acids: CASSSSGGPFF. The DNA for the CDR3 is TGTGCCAGCAGCTCCTCAGGGGGCCCGTTCTTC.

This clonotype was seen a few times. The chain combines TRBV20-1 with TRBJ2-7, with 7 bases lining up with TRBD1. Germline loops: CDR1 DFQATT, CDR2 SNEGSKA (reference sequence). The J segment lost 3 bases and the V segment lost 0 bases, leaving 14 bases of the junction unmatched. The CDR3 runs to 17 residues. Written as DNA, the CDR3 is TGCAGTGCTAGAGAGCCCTATTTACAGGGGATATACTACGAGCAGTACTTC. As protein: CSAREPYLQGIYYEQYF.

The chain has TRBV27 and TRBJ2-7; TRBD1 matches 7 bases. V gave up 5 bases and J gave up 2 bases; unmatched junction bases: 6. The length of the CDR3 is 14 residues. The germline V gene has CDR1 MNHEY and CDR2 SMNVEV (reference sequence). Written as DNA, the CDR3 is TGTGCCAGCAGTGACGGGACAGAGGCCTACGAGCAGTACTTC. Translated, it gives CASSDGTEAYEQYF.

This clonotype was recorded at least ten times. The gene calls are TRBV28 and TRBJ2-3; D is perhaps TRBD1 or TRBD2 (5 bases each). V was clipped by 2 bases and J by 0 bases, with 9 bases between them. The CDR3 runs 15 residues. From germline, CDR1 is MDHEN and CDR2 SYDVKM. CDR3 sequence: CASSLGGISTDTQYF. The DNA for the CDR3 is TGTGCCAGCAGTTTAGGGGGTATTAGCACAGATACGCAGTATTTT.

There are a few counts of this clonotype. The chain combines TRBV7-9 with TRBJ2-2; D gene ambiguous. This CDR3 has 14 amino acids. Looked up from germline, CDR1 is SEHNR and CDR2 is FQNEAQ (reference sequence). The V end was cut by 2 bases, the J end by 1 base, with 5 bases between. The CDR3 DNA reads TGTGCCAGCAGCTTATATGTGAACACCGGGGAGCTGTTTTTT. It codes for CASSLYVNTGELFF.

This clonotype was recorded many times. The V call is TRBV11-2, the J call TRBJ2-5, with 12 bases aligning to TRBD2. CDR3 length: 14 amino acids. The germline gives CDR1 SGHAT, CDR2 FQNNGV. V shed 2 bases and J 8 bases; nucleotides not matched to a gene: 3. CDR3 in DNA: TGTGCCAGCAGCTTACCTAGCGGGAGGGAAACCCAGTACTTC. Protein product: CASSLPSGRETQYF.

The chain links TRBV4-2 to TRBJ2-7; no clear D. The CDR3 sequence is 13 residues long. Germline CDR1 is LGHNA and CDR2 is YNFKEQ. The ends were cut back, 5 bases at V and 6 bases at J, with 14 bases in the middle. The CDR3 bases are TGTGCCAGCAGCTTTGGATCCGCGGCCGAGCAGTACTTC. Translated: CASSFGSAAEQYF.

There are a few counts of this clonotype. This chain links TRBV20-1 with TRBJ1-4; 11 nucleotides agree with TRBD1. From germline, CDR1 is DFQATT and CDR2 SNEGSKA (reference sequence). V gave up 6 bases and J gave up 3 bases; unmatched junction bases: 3. The CDR3 extends over 14 amino acids. The CDR3: CSARTGGPNEKLFF. In DNA form, the CDR3 reads TGCAGTGCCCGGACAGGGGGCCCTAATGAAAAACTGTTTTTT.

This clonotype occurred many times. This chain links TRBV6-2 or TRBV6-3 with TRBJ2-5, with 7 bases matching TRBD2. Germline-derived CDR1 and CDR2 are MNHEY and SVGEGT. V lost 5 bases, J lost 1 base, and 7 bases stayed unmatched. This CDR3 spans 15 amino acids. The CDR3 reads CASSRDYFSQETQYF. The DNA of the CDR3 is TGTGCCAGCAGTCGGGACTACTTTTCCCAAGAGACCCAGTACTTC.

This chain uses TRBV7-8 with TRBJ2-3; TRBD2 matches 9 bases. The CDR3 runs to 16 residues. Germline lookup yields CDR1 SGHVS and CDR2 FQNEAQ. Unmatched junction bases numbered 12, after V lost 5 bases and J lost 6 bases. CDR3 nucleotides: TGTGCCAGCAGCCCCCGGCGGGGGGGGCCGAGGGATACGCAGTATTTT. Its translation is CASSPRRGGPRDTQYF.

This clonotype has more than one count but fewer than ten. The chain uses TRBV20-1 and TRBJ2-3; tentatively, D is TRBD1 (6 bases). V shed 3 bases and J shed 4 bases, with 23 bases lying between them. The CDR3 contains 17 residues. Germline values: CDR1 DFQATT, CDR2 SNEGSKA (reference sequence). CDR3 sequence: CSARSPLGGDRADTQYF. The CDR3 DNA sequence: TGCAGTGCTAGGTCCCCCTTAGGGGGAGACAGAGCAGATACGCAGTATTTT.

The chain combines TRBV28 with TRBJ1-5; D is possibly TRBD1 (5 bases). The CDR3 has 15 amino acids. V lost 3 bases and J 6 bases, leaving 15 bases between the germline ends. In germline, CDR1 is MDHEN, CDR2 SYDVKM. Here the CDR3 reads CASSFYGGLGQPQHF. The CDR3 DNA follows: TGTGCCAGCAGTTTTTATGGGGGTCTGGGTCAGCCCCAGCATTTT.

Worth noting for this clonotype: At one of its ends the junction is not consistent with the germline gene, which may arise from a read error. This chain connects TRBV20-1 to TRBJ2-3; maybe TRBD2 (5 bases). Germline loops: CDR1 DFQATT, CDR2 SNEGSKA (reference sequence). The CDR3 has 16 amino acids. Here the CDR3 DNA reads TGCAGTGCCAGAGGGCCGCTAAGAATGCCCACAGATACGCAGTATTTT. It is translated as CSARGPLRMPTDTQYF.

The chain joins TRBV4-3 to TRBJ2-7; 7 bases are a match to TRBD1. The junction had 7 bases not matched to a gene; V was cut back by 0 bases and J by 5 bases. Germline V gene sequence: CDR1 LGHNA, CDR2 YSLEER. This CDR3 comprises 15 residues. This CDR3 reads CASSQEGDSYDEQYF. The DNA of the CDR3 is TGCGCCAGCAGCCAAGAAGGGGACAGTTACGACGAGCAGTACTTC.

This clonotype was seen repeatedly, ten times or more. The chain is built from TRBV7-2 and TRBJ2-2, with D uncertain. The V gene's germline CDR1 is SGHTA and CDR2 FQGNSA. V was pared by 8 bases and J by 0 bases, with 13 bases between. CDR3 length: 15 residues. This CDR3 reads CASQEGRPNTGELFF. The CDR3 DNA follows: TGTGCCAGCCAGGAAGGCCGCCCGAACACCGGGGAGCTGTTTTTT.

This clonotype turned up a few times. The gene calls are TRBV28 and TRBJ2-3; 9 bases are shared with TRBD2. Germline V gene sequence: CDR1 MDHEN, CDR2 SYDVKM. The CDR3 contains 16 residues. The V gene end was trimmed by 5 bases and the J gene end by 2 bases; junction bases not matched to a gene: 8. CDR3: CASSPLTSGYTDTQYF. The CDR3 DNA is TGTGCCAGCAGTCCACTGACTAGCGGCTACACAGATACGCAGTATTTT.

This clonotype was found a few times. The genes are TRBV18 and TRBJ2-7; TRBD1 agrees at 8 bases. CDR1 KGHSH and CDR2 LQKENI come from the germline V gene. V gave up 5 bases and J gave up 2 bases; unmatched junction bases: 5. CDR3 length: 14 amino acids. The CDR3 protein is CASSSLGQAYEQYF. The CDR3 DNA reads TGTGCCAGCTCATCCCTGGGACAGGCCTACGAGCAGTACTTC.

This clonotype was seen repeatedly, ten times or more. The chain recombines TRBV4-3 with TRBJ1-1; D is ambiguous. The CDR3 totals 13 residues. Trimming cost V 2 bases and J 4 bases, with 8 bases left between them. Germline V gene sequence: CDR1 LGHNA, CDR2 YSLEER. The DNA of the CDR3 is TGCGCCAGCAGCCAAAGTAGGGTCACTGAAGCTTTCTTT. It specifies CASSQSRVTEAFF.

The chain joins TRBV6-1 to TRBJ2-7; possible D gene TRBD1, 7 bases. The V end lost 6 bases, the J end lost 3 bases, and 18 bases lay between the germline ends. The CDR3 has 15 residues. Germline-derived CDR1 and CDR2 are MNHNS and SASEGT. The CDR3 loop reads CASSPFSGGGYEQYF. CDR3 DNA sequence: TGTGCCAGCAGCCCCTTCTCAGGGGGAGGCTACGAGCAGTACTTC.

This clonotype was seen more than once but under ten times. The gene calls are TRBV12-3 or TRBV12-4 and TRBJ1-2, with D possibly TRBD1 on 6 matching bases. CDR3 size: 12 residues. Trimming removed 4 bases from V and 7 bases from J, with 10 bases in between. The CDR3 coding sequence is TGTGCCAGCAGTTCACAGGGACTTGGCTACACCTTC. This codes for CASSSQGLGYTF.

The chain has TRBV7-8 and TRBJ2-1; no definite D call. With 4 bases removed from V and 6 bases from J, the gap between germline ends came to 16 bases. The CDR3 runs 15 residues. Germline V gives CDR1 SGHVS, CDR2 FQNEAQ. The CDR3 bases are TGTGCCAGCAGCTCGACTCCCATACTAACCAATGAGCAGTTCTTC. Amino acids: CASSSTPILTNEQFF.